This TCR beta chain was found in a study of OX40 agonist ivuxolimab in advanced cancers. Using immunoSEQ multiplex PCR, the repertoire was profiled, and TCRdb retains in-frame clones only, with some absent. The sample yields more than 60,000 clones, over 75% seen once. This CDR3 contains 16 residues. J was trimmed by 0 bases and V by 3 bases; bases with no gene match: 3. The germline CDR1 and CDR2 sequences are SEHNR and FQNEAQ (reference sequence). This receptor was taken from an adult with an advanced solid tumor such as melanoma, head and neck, liver or kidney cancer. V is TRBV7-9 and J is TRBJ1-4; TRBD1 aligns across 8 bases. The sequencing here drew on CD4+ or CD8+ T cells sorted from blood, taken in a trial of the OX40 agonist ivuxolimab. The CDR3 nucleotides read TGTGCCAGCAGCTTTCAGGGGGCGGCAACTAATGAAAAACTGTTTTTT. Encoded protein: CASSFQGAATNEKLFF.